Listed below are T cell receptor beta chains from one sample, sequenced in a study of control samples from healthy donors and cancer patients. Here immunoSEQ multiplex PCR was the method, and the copy in TCRdb shows in-frame clones only, minus some. The sample lists roughly 130,000 clones; 75% to 95% were seen once. Sequences were obtained from blood. Every receptor here comes from a man aged 18 to 35 in good health. CDR3s include the opening cysteine and the closing phenylalanine or tryptophan. The D gene is left open where the match is weak. Clone sizes are given selectively: once, few, many, or a class where the clone is expanded.

D: TRBD1
J: TRBJ1-2
size: few
V: TRBV7-2
CDR3: CASSFRGDSPYGYTF
DNA: TGTGCCAGCAGCTTTAGGGGGGACAGTCCCTATGGCTACACCTTC

D: .
J: TRBJ1-5
size: .
V: TRBV11-2
CDR3: CASSRGTSLNQPQHF
DNA: TGTGCCAGCAGCCGCGGGACATCTTTGAATCAGCCCCAGCATTTT

D: TRBD1
J: TRBJ2-5
size: .
V: TRBV6-1
CDR3: CASSEAGHRGETQYF
DNA: TGTGCCAGCAGTGAAGCAGGGCACAGGGGGGAGACCCAGTACTTC

D: .
J: TRBJ2-5
size: once
V: TRBV5-5
CDR3: CASSLRGAETQYF
DNA: TGTGCCAGCAGTCTGAGGGGGGCTGAGACCCAGTACTTC

D: .
J: TRBJ1-1
size: once
V: TRBV2
CDR3: CASVEEFMNTEAFF
DNA: TGTGCCAGTGTAGAGGAATTCATGAACACTGAAGCTTTCTTT

D: .
J: TRBJ2-5
size: .
V: TRBV11-3
CDR3: CASSLSYQETQYF
DNA: TGTGCCAGCAGCTTGTCCTACCAAGAGACCCAGTACTTC

D: .
J: TRBJ1-4
size: .
V: TRBV5-6
CDR3: CASSLEGTNEKLFF
DNA: TGTGCCAGCAGCCTCGAGGGAACTAATGAAAAACTGTTTTTT

D: .
J: TRBJ2-1
size: once
V: TRBV6-2/TRBV6-3
CDR3: CASSRGGGAYNEQFF
DNA: TGTGCCAGCAGCCGAGGGGGAGGAGCGTACAATGAGCAGTTCTTC

D: .
J: TRBJ2-1
size: .
V: TRBV9
CDR3: CASSAEDWLNEQFF
DNA: TGTGCCAGCAGCGCAGAAGACTGGCTTAATGAGCAGTTCTTC

D: TRBD1
J: TRBJ1-5
size: .
V: TRBV18
CDR3: CASSRDREQQPQHF
DNA: TGTGCCAGCTCACGGGACAGGGAGCAACAGCCCCAGCATTTT

D: .
J: TRBJ2-5
size: .
V: TRBV6-2/TRBV6-3
CDR3: CASSPAAGGETQYF
DNA: TGTGCCAGCAGTCCAGCGGCCGGGGGCGAGACCCAGTACTTC

D: .
J: TRBJ1-2
size: .
V: TRBV5-1
CDR3: CASRLVPEPNYGYTF
DNA: TGCGCCAGCAGACTGGTTCCCGAGCCTAACTATGGCTACACCTTC

D: .
J: TRBJ1-2
size: .
V: TRBV23-1
CDR3: CASSQSPALWQYGYTF
DNA: TGCGCCAGCAGTCAATCCCCCGCCCTCTGGCAGTATGGCTACACCTTC

D: .
J: TRBJ1-1
size: .
V: TRBV11-3
CDR3: CASSHRVGTEAFF
DNA: TGTGCCAGCAGCCACAGGGTTGGTACTGAAGCTTTCTTT

D: TRBD1
J: TRBJ1-6
size: .
V: TRBV10-1
CDR3: CASSERTGNSPLHF
DNA: TGCGCCAGCAGTGAAAGGACAGGAAATTCACCCCTCCACTTT

D: TRBD1
J: TRBJ1-2
size: .
V: TRBV29-1
CDR3: CSVDRKQGNYGYTF
DNA: TGCAGCGTTGATAGGAAACAGGGGAACTATGGCTACACCTTC

D: .
J: TRBJ1-3
size: few
V: TRBV6-2/TRBV6-3
CDR3: CASSSTGLVPGNTIYF
DNA: TGTGCCAGCAGCTCCACCGGCCTCGTACCTGGAAACACCATATATTTT

D: .
J: TRBJ2-1
size: .
V: TRBV19
CDR3: CASSTGLGYNEQFF
DNA: TGTGCCAGTAGTACAGGGTTGGGATACAATGAGCAGTTCTTC

D: .
J: TRBJ2-3
size: .
V: TRBV30
CDR3: CAWLAGSRTDTQYF
DNA: TGTGCCTGGCTCGCCGGGAGTCGGACAGATACGCAGTATTTT

D: .
J: TRBJ1-2
size: .
V: TRBV12-3/TRBV12-4
CDR3: CASGNLLGYTF
DNA: TGTGCCAGCGGGAACCTTTTGGGCTACACCTTC